This TCR beta chain was recovered during a study of blood T cells in healthy people across ages. Broader study findings: The fall in TCR beta diversity per million T cells was roughly linear with age.

Germline CDR1 reads DFQATT; CDR2 reads SNEGSKA (reference sequence). This CDR3 spans 14 amino acids. A second PCR, run for 7 to 11 cycles, used a sample-barcoded 5' primer plus a J-beta primer mix. A tag from a template-switch adaptor with 12 random nucleotides marked each cDNA molecule. A single record per CDR3 protein comes from TCRdb applying MiXCR to the 5' RACE reads. Of some 750,000 distinct CDR3 sequences detected, about 24% appear once; the ten largest clones hold roughly 22%. Individuals who donated were healthy Caucasians from Russia aged about 6 to 95. They isolated at least 7 million PBMCs from each sample. Concerning this clonotype itself: Its antigen remains unknown.

This clonotype was obtained from a man between 65 and 85 years old in good health. This chain joins TRBV20-1 and TRBJ2-5; the D gene is possibly TRBD2 (6 bases). The J call is in doubt because the DNA end fits TRBJ2-1 better. Sequences were obtained from blood. Here the CDR3 DNA reads TGCAGTGCTAGAGAGGGAGGAGGAGTGAATGAGCAGTTCTTC. It is translated as CSAREGGGVNEQFF.